This record concerns one T cell receptor beta chain sequence. The data were obtained in a study of blood T cell repertoires in COVID-19. About the study: Material from acute and convalescent COVID-19 was sourced from the United States, Italy and Spain. Sample material is recorded as cDNA or gDNA derived from T cells, B-cell-depleted T cells, or PBMCs.

Original processing notes: Reference gene primer amplification in the assay estimated nucleated cell counts. TCRdb's copy holds only in-frame clones and misses some; the assay was immunoSEQ multiplex PCR. Clonal size and the V and J genes are those of that table, whereas D and trimming came from the DNA. The data show approximately 150,000 clones, with 80% to 90% seen just once and approximately 3% held by the top ten. J gave up 4 bases and V 2 bases, and 3 bases lay outside the gene matches. This CDR3 contains 15 residues. The germline V gene encodes CDR1 MNHEY and CDR2 SVGAGI. This sequence was found in a woman aged 60-75 years with active COVID-19. The V gene is TRBV6-5, the J gene TRBJ2-2; 8 nucleotides line up with TRBD2. Sequences were obtained from peripheral blood. The CDR3 nucleotides read TGTGCCAGCAGTTACAGAGCGGGAGCCACCGGGGAGCTGTTTTTT. Its protein product is CASSYRAGATGELFF.